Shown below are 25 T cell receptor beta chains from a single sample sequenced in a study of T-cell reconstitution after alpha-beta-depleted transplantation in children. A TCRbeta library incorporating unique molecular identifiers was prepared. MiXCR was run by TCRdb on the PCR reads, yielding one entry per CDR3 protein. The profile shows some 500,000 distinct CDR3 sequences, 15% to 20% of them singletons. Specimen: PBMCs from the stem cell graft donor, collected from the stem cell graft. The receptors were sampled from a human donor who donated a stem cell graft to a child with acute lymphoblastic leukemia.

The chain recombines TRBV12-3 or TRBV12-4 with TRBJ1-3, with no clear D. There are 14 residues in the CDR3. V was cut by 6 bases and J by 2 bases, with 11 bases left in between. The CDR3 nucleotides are TGTGCCAGCAGGCCAAGTGGAACTGGAAACACCATATATTTT. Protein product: CASRPSGTGNTIYF.

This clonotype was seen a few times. The CDR3 region is CASRPQGLNQPQHF. Here the CDR3 DNA reads TGTGCCAGCAGACCACAGGGCCTCAATCAGCCCCAGCATTTT. The chain recombines TRBV12-3 or TRBV12-4 with TRBJ1-5; the D gene is possibly TRBD1 (6 bases). CDR3 length: 14 residues. The germline V and J ends were trimmed by 6 bases and 3 bases, with 12 bases remaining between them.

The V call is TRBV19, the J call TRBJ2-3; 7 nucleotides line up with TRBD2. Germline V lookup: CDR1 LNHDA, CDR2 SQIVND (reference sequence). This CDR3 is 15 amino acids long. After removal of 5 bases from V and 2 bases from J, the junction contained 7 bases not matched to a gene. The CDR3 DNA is TGTGCCAGTAGTTGGCCAGCGGGGATCACAGATACGCAGTATTTT. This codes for CASSWPAGITDTQYF.

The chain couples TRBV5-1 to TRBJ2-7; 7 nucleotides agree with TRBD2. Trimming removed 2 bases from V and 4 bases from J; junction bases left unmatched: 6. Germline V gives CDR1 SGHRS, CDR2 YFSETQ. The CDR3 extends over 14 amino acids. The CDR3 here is CASSFFAGEYEQYF. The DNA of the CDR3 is TGCGCCAGCAGCTTCTTTGCGGGAGAGTACGAGCAGTACTTC. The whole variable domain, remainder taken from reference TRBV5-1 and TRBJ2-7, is KAGVTQTPRYLIKTRGQQVTLSCSPISGHRSVSWYQQTPGQGLQFLFEYFSETQRNKGNFPGRFSGRQFSNSRSEMNVSTLELGDSALYLCASSFFAGEYEQYFGPGTRLTVT.

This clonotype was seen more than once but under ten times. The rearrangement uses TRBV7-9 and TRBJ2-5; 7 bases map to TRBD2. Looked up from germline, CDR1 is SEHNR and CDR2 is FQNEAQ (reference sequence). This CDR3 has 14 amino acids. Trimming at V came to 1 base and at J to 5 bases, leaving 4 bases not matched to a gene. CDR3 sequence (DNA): TGTGCCAGCAGCTTAGGCAGGGAGGGGGAGACCCAGTACTTC. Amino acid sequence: CASSLGREGETQYF.

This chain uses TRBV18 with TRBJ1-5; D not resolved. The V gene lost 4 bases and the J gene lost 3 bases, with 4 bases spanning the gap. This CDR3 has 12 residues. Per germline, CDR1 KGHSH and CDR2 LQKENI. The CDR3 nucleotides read TGTGCCAGCTCACGAGACAATCAGCCCCAGCATTTT. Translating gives CASSRDNQPQHF.

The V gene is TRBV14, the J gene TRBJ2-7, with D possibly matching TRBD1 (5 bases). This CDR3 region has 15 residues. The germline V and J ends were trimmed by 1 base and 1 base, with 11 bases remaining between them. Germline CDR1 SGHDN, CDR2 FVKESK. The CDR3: CASSQAQGFSYEQYF. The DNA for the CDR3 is TGTGCCAGCAGCCAAGCCCAGGGATTTTCCTACGAGCAGTACTTC.

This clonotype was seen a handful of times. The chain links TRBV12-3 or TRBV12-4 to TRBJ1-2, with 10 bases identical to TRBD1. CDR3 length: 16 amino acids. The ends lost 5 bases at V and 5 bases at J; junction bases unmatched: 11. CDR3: CASSEHGTGDVYGYTF. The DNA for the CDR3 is TGTGCCAGCAGTGAGCACGGGACAGGGGATGTATATGGCTACACCTTC.

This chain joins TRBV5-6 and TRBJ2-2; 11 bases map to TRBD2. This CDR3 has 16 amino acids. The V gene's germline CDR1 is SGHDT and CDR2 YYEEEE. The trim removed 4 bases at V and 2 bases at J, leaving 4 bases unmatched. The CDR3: CASSAGLAENTGELFF. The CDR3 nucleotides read TGTGCCAGCAGCGCGGGACTAGCGGAAAACACCGGGGAGCTGTTTTTT.

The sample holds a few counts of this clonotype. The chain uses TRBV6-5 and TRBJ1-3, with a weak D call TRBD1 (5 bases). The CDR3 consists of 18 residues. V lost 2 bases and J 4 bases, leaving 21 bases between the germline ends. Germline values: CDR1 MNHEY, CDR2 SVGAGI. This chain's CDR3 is CASSYGDVRAVGGNTIYF. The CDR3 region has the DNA TGTGCCAGCAGTTACGGGGACGTACGGGCGGTCGGCGGAAACACCATATATTTT.

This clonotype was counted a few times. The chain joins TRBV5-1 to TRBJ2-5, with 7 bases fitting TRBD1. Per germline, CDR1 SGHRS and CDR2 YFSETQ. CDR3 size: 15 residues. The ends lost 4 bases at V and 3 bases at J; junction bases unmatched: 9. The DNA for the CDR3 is TGCGCCAGCAGCGAACGGACAGGTCACGAAGAGACCCAGTACTTC. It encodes CASSERTGHEETQYF.

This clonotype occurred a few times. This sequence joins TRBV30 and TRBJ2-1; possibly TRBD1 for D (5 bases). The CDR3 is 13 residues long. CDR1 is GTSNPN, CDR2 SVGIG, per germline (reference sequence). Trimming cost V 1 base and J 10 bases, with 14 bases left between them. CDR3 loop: CAWSGVGASEQFF. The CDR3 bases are TGTGCCTGGAGTGGAGTTGGGGCCTCGGAGCAGTTCTTC.

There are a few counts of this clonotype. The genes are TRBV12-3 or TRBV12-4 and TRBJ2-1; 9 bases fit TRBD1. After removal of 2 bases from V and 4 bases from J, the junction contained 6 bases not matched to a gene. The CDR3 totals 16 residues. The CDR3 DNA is TGTGCCAGCAGTTTACCAGGACAGGGGCTATACAATGAGCAGTTCTTC. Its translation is CASSLPGQGLYNEQFF.

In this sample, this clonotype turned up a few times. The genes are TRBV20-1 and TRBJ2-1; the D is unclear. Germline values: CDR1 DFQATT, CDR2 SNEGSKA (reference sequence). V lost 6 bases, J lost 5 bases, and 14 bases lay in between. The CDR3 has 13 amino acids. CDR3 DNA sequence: TGCAGTGCCCCCGCTCTTTCCCACAATGAGCAGTTCTTC. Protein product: CSAPALSHNEQFF.

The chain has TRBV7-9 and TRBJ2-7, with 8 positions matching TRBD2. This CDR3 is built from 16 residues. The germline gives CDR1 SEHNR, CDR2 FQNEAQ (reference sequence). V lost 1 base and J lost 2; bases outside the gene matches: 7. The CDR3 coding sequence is TGTGCCAGCAGCTTAGTCCTTGCGGGAGGCCCCTACGAGCAGTACTTC. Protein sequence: CASSLVLAGGPYEQYF.

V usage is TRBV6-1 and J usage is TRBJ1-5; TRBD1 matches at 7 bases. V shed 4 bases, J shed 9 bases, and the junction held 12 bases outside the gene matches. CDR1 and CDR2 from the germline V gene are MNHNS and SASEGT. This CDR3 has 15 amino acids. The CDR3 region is CASSADRQIIWPQHF. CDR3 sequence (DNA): TGTGCCAGCAGTGCGGACAGGCAAATTATCTGGCCCCAGCATTTT.

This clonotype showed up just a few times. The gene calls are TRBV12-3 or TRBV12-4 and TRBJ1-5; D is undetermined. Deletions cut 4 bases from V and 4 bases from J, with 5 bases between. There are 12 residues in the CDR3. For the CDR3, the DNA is TGTGCCAGCAGTTCCGAAAATCAGCCCCAGCATTTT. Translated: CASSSENQPQHF.

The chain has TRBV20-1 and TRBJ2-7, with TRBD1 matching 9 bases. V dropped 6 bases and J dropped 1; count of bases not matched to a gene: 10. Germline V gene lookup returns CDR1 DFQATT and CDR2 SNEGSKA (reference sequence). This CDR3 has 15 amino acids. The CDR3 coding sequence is TGCAGTGCCTTCGGCACGGGACAGGGTTCCTACGAGCAGTACTTC. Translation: CSAFGTGQGSYEQYF.

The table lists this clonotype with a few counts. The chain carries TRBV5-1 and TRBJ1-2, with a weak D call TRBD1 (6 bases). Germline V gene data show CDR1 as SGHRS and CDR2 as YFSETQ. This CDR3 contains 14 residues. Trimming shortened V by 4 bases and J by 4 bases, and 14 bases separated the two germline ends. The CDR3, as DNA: TGCGCCAGCAGCCCACAACAGGGTAGCTATGGCTACACCTTC. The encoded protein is CASSPQQGSYGYTF.

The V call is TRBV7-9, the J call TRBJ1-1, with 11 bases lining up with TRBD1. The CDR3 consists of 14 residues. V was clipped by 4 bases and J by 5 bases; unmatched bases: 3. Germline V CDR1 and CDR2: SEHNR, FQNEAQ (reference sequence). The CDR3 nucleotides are TGTGCCAGCAGCTACGGGACAGGGGGAACTGAAGCTTTCTTT. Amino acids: CASSYGTGGTEAFF.

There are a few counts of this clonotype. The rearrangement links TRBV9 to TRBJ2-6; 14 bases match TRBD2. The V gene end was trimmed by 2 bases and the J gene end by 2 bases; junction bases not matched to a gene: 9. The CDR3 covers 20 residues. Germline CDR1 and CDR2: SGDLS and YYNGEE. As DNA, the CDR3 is TGTGCCAGCAGCGTGCCGGGGGGGACTAGCGGGAGTCCTGGGGCCAACGTCCTGACTTTC. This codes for CASSVPGGTSGSPGANVLTF.

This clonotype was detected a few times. The DNA for the CDR3 is TGCGCCAGCAGCTTGTACGGTCGCTCCTACGAGCAGTACTTC. Translated, it gives CASSLYGRSYEQYF. The rearrangement joins TRBV5-1 to TRBJ2-7; no clear D gene. Trimming removed 1 base at V and 0 bases at J, with 8 bases between. Looked up from germline, CDR1 is SGHRS and CDR2 is YFSETQ. This CDR3 has 14 amino acids.

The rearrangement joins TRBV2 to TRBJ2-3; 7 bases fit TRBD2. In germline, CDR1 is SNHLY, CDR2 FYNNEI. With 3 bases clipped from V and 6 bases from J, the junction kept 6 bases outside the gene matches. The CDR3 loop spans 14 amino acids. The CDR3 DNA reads TGTGCCAGCAGTGACGGGAGGCTCCCCGATACGCAGTATTTT. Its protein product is CASSDGRLPDTQYF.

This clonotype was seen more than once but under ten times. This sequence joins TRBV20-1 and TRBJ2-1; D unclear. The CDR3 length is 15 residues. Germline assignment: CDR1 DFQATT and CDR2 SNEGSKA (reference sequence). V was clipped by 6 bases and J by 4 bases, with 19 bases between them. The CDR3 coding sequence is TGCAGTGCCCGGGCGCCTAGTAACTCTTACAATGAGCAGTTCTTC. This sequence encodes CSARAPSNSYNEQFF.

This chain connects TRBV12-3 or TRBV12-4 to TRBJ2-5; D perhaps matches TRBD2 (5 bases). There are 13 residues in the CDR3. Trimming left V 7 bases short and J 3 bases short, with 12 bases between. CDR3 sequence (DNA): TGTGCCAGCACCCCTTCGGAGGAAGAGACCCAGTACTTC. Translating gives CASTPSEEETQYF.